Sequencing of this T cell receptor beta chain was carried out in a study of blood T cell repertoires in COVID-19. Repertoires were generated with immunoSEQ multiplex PCR, while TCRdb's copy carries only in-frame clones and drops some. This sample has some 150,000 clones, with roughly nine tenths found just once. This clone was detected a few times. Germline V CDR1 and CDR2: SGHDN, FVKESK. This CDR3 comprises 16 residues. V was cut by 0 bases and J by 6 bases, with 14 bases left in between. The chain is built from TRBV14 and TRBJ2-2; maybe TRBD1 (6 bases). This receptor was identified in a man aged 50-60 years with acute or convalescent COVID-19. Specimen: peripheral blood. The CDR3 reads CASSQDRGYSAGELFF. Here the CDR3 DNA reads TGTGCCAGCAGCCAAGATAGGGGGTATTCGGCCGGGGAGCTGTTTTTT. Looking up the rest from reference TRBV14 and TRBJ2-2 gives the full variable domain: EAGVTQFPSHSVIEKGQTVTLRCDPISGHDNLYWYRRVMGKEIKFLLHFVKESKQDESGMPNNRFLAERTGGTYSTLKVQPAELEDSGVYFCASSQDRGYSAGELFFGEGSRLTVL.